What follows are 28 T cell receptor beta chains derived from one specimen sequenced in a study of response to subunit inactivated influenza vaccine. TCRdb re-derived calls from the RT-PCR reads in MiXCR, one entry per CDR3 protein. This sample has 750,000 to 850,000 distinct CDR3 sequences, with about a fifth found just once. The source material was PBMCs from blood, sampled about 5 days after vaccination. The receptors were gathered from a man between 50 and 59 years old who received an inactivated influenza vaccine.

This clonotype showed up just a few times. The rearrangement uses TRBV30 and TRBJ2-1, with a weak D call TRBD1 (6 bases). Trimming took off 2 bases at V and 5 bases at J, with 10 bases between the two ends. Germline lookup yields CDR1 GTSNPN and CDR2 SVGIG (reference sequence). The CDR3 is 13 amino acids. For the CDR3, the DNA is TGTGCCTGGAGTTTACAGGGAAACAATGAGCAGTTCTTC. Its translation is CAWSLQGNNEQFF.

This clonotype appeared a few times. The V and J genes are TRBV4-3 and TRBJ2-3; D is uncertain. Germline values: CDR1 LGHNA, CDR2 YSLEER. The CDR3 consists of 14 residues. Trimming took off 1 base at V and 1 base at J, with 6 bases between the two ends. The CDR3 spells CASSQAVGTDTQYF. The CDR3 DNA reads as TGCGCCAGCAGCCAAGCAGTTGGCACAGATACGCAGTATTTT.

As concerns this clonotype: A clone one base away is much larger, so this may be a read error. V gene TRBV20-1 combines with J gene TRBJ2-2, with unresolved D. CDR3 size: 12 residues. Deletions cut 0 bases from V and 6 bases from J, with 5 bases between. In germline, CDR1 is DFQATT, CDR2 SNEGSKA (reference sequence). This CDR3 reads CSARDVSGELFF. The CDR3 bases are TGCAGTGCTAGAGATGTCTCCGGGGAGCTGTTTTTT.

This clonotype was observed many times. The rearrangement links TRBV5-1 to TRBJ2-7; D call uncertain. This CDR3 is built from 14 residues. Germline V CDR1 and CDR2: SGHRS, YFSETQ. Trimming took 4 bases from V and 5 from J, leaving 16 bases between them. In DNA, the CDR3 is TGCGCCAGCAGCAGTGACATCCCCCCTCACGAGCAGTACTTC. Amino acids: CASSSDIPPHEQYF.

This clonotype was counted only a few times. This chain uses TRBV5-4 with TRBJ2-3; D gene uncertain. The V and J ends lost 7 bases and 0 bases respectively, with 9 bases between them. The CDR3 loop spans 13 amino acids. CDR1 and CDR2 (germline): SGHNT, YYREEE (reference sequence). CDR3 region: CASSTVSTDTQYF. CDR3 sequence (DNA): TGTGCCAGCTCCACGGTTAGCACAGATACGCAGTATTTT.

The V gene is TRBV25-1, the J gene TRBJ2-7; D gene uncertain. Germline V CDR1 and CDR2: MGHDK, SYGVNS. Trimming left V 4 bases short and J 2 bases short, with 12 bases between. This CDR3 has 14 amino acids. CDR3 nucleotides: TGTGCCAGCAGTGCCTGGAAGGATGCCTACGAGCAGTACTTC. Its translation is CASSAWKDAYEQYF.

This clonotype has a handful of counts. The CDR3 sequence: CASSRGSSGSSYNEQFF. In DNA, the CDR3 is TGTGCCAGCAGCCGAGGGTCTAGCGGAAGCTCCTACAATGAGCAGTTCTTC. The chain combines TRBV7-3 with TRBJ2-1; 7 bases are shared with TRBD2. The length of the CDR3 is 17 residues. Germline V gene data show CDR1 as SGHTA and CDR2 as FQGTGA. The ends lost 5 bases at V and 0 bases at J; junction bases unmatched: 10.

This clonotype was detected a few times. The chain recombines TRBV5-1 with TRBJ2-3; tentatively, D is TRBD2 (7 bases). Germline V gene data show CDR1 as SGHRS and CDR2 as YFSETQ. The CDR3 is 15 amino acids. The V end lost 6 bases, the J end lost 4 bases, and 18 bases lay between the germline ends. The CDR3 region is CASTSLGGTPDTQYF. DNA of the CDR3: TGCGCCAGCACCTCCCTCGGGGGGACACCAGATACGCAGTATTTT.

With respect to this clonotype: Germline and junction disagree at one end, which may indicate a read error. The rearrangement joins TRBV28 to TRBJ1-1; no definite D call. From germline, CDR1 is MDHEN and CDR2 SYDVKM. The length of the CDR3 is 14 residues. The chain's CDR3 is CASSAFWRTTEVFF. In DNA form, the CDR3 reads TGTGCCAGCAGCGCTTTTTGGCGGACCACTGAAGTTTTCTTT.

The V gene is TRBV12-3 or TRBV12-4, the J gene TRBJ2-3; D unresolved. This CDR3 has 15 amino acids. V was trimmed by 2 bases and J by 1 base, leaving 10 bases between them. This CDR3 reads CASSLNSVGTDTQYF. Here the CDR3 DNA reads TGTGCCAGCAGTTTAAATAGTGTGGGCACAGATACGCAGTATTTT.

This clonotype was counted many times. V and J are TRBV29-1 and TRBJ2-7; D is perhaps TRBD2 (5 bases). This CDR3 has 11 amino acids. Per germline, CDR1 SQVTM and CDR2 ANQGSEA. V shed 6 bases and J shed 4 bases, with 10 bases lying between them. CDR3 residues: CSVFRDYEQYF. The CDR3 DNA is TGCAGCGTCTTCCGGGATTACGAGCAGTACTTC.

This rearrangement joins TRBV20-1 to TRBJ2-7, with D maybe TRBD1 (6 bases). The CDR3 consists of 14 residues. Between the trimmed V and J ends, which lost 0 bases and 4 bases, there was a span of 13 bases. Germline V CDR1 and CDR2: DFQATT, SNEGSKA (reference sequence). In nucleotides, the CDR3 is TGCAGTGCTAGAGATATGGGGGCGGCTTACGAGCAGTACTTC. It is translated as CSARDMGAAYEQYF.

The chain joins TRBV18 to TRBJ1-5; tentatively, D is TRBD1 (6 bases). This CDR3 contains 14 residues. V gave up 2 bases and J gave up 4 bases, with 9 bases separating them. Germline lookup yields CDR1 KGHSH and CDR2 LQKENI. The CDR3 here is CASSPSGVNQPQHF. The DNA for the CDR3 is TGTGCCAGCTCACCATCAGGGGTTAATCAGCCCCAGCATTTT.

V and J are TRBV7-2 and TRBJ2-7, with D possibly being TRBD1 (5 bases). Germline V gives CDR1 SGHTA, CDR2 FQGNSA. Trimming left V 0 bases short and J 3 bases short, with 9 bases between. There are 14 residues in the CDR3. The CDR3 here is CASSLAPTVYEQYF. Written as DNA, the CDR3 is TGTGCCAGCAGCTTAGCGCCGACAGTCTACGAGCAGTACTTC. The full variable domain, its missing parts supplied by reference TRBV7-2 and TRBJ2-7, is GAGVSQSPSNKVTEKGKDVELRCDPISGHTALYWYRQSLGQGLEFLIYFQGNSAPDKSGLPSDRFSAERTGGSVSTLTIQRTQQEDSAVYLCASSLAPTVYEQYFGPGTRLTVT.

This clonotype was found a few times. V usage is TRBV7-9 and J usage is TRBJ2-3; no clear D gene. There are 12 residues in the CDR3. The germline gives CDR1 SEHNR, CDR2 FQNEAQ (reference sequence). Trimming took 4 bases from V and 4 from J, leaving 6 bases between them. CDR3 amino acids: CASSSRPDTQYF. The DNA of the CDR3 is TGTGCCAGCAGCTCTCGGCCAGATACGCAGTATTTT.

The chain couples TRBV7-9 to TRBJ2-3; D unclear. The CDR3 has 14 amino acids. V lost 2 bases and J 0 bases, leaving 6 bases between the germline ends. Per the germline V gene, CDR1 is SEHNR and CDR2 is FQNEAQ (reference sequence). The CDR3 here is CASSLLKSTDTQYF. For the CDR3, the DNA is TGTGCCAGCAGCTTACTAAAGAGCACAGATACGCAGTATTTT.

V gene TRBV20-1 combines with J gene TRBJ1-6; 7 positions match TRBD1. The CDR3 loop spans 13 amino acids. Per germline, CDR1 DFQATT and CDR2 SNEGSKA (reference sequence). V dropped 8 bases and J dropped 6; count of bases not matched to a gene: 7. CDR3 sequence (DNA): TGCAGTACGAAAGACAGGGCTAATTCACCCCTCCACTTT. Its translation is CSTKDRANSPLHF.

The chain has TRBV6-2 or TRBV6-3 and TRBJ2-5; possibly TRBD2 for D (7 bases). Germline CDR1 and CDR2: MNHEY and SVGEGT. This CDR3 has 16 amino acids. Trimming took off 3 bases at V and 1 base at J, with 15 bases between the two ends. CDR3 sequence: CASSYGGGGIQETQYF. In nucleotides, the CDR3 is TGTGCCAGCAGTTATGGAGGCGGGGGCATCCAAGAGACCCAGTACTTC.

The V call is TRBV28, the J call TRBJ2-7; TRBD1 aligns across 8 bases. CDR1 is MDHEN, CDR2 SYDVKM, per germline. The CDR3 sequence is 13 residues long. V gave up 4 bases and J gave up 4 bases; unmatched junction bases: 3. This CDR3 is CASSYRGWYEQYF. CDR3 DNA sequence: TGTGCCAGCAGTTACAGGGGGTGGTACGAGCAGTACTTC.

The V gene is TRBV27, the J gene TRBJ2-7; 8 nucleotides line up with TRBD1. CDR1 and CDR2 from the germline V gene are MNHEY and SMNVEV (reference sequence). The V segment lost 3 bases and the J segment 8 bases; nucleotides outside the gene matches: 3. CDR3 length: 12 residues. The CDR3 sequence: CASSFGQGKQYF. CDR3 in DNA: TGTGCCAGCAGTTTTGGACAGGGCAAGCAGTACTTC.

This clonotype has a handful of counts. CDR3 protein: CASSRYGTGETQYF. In DNA, the CDR3 is TGTGCCAGCAGCAGATACGGGACAGGGGAGACCCAGTACTTC. The chain employs TRBV7-8 and TRBJ2-5; 9 nucleotides match TRBD1. V was clipped by 5 bases and J by 5 bases; unmatched bases: 6. Germline V gives CDR1 SGHVS, CDR2 FQNEAQ. The CDR3 runs 14 residues.

There are many counts of this clonotype. The J gene is TRBJ2-5, the V gene TRBV20-1, with TRBD2 identical over 7 bases. This CDR3 is built from 14 residues. Germline CDR1 and CDR2: DFQATT and SNEGSKA (reference sequence). The V and J ends lost 1 base and 5 bases, in that order; junction bases with no gene match: 7. The CDR3 DNA is TGCAGTGCTAGAGCGGCGGGAGTTTTGGAGACCCAGTACTTC. It specifies CSARAAGVLETQYF.

This chain links TRBV19 with TRBJ1-4, with D uncertain. The CDR3 has 15 amino acids. Trimming shortened V by 3 bases and J by 0 bases, and 8 bases separated the two germline ends. Germline V gene sequence: CDR1 LNHDA, CDR2 SQIVND (reference sequence). DNA for the CDR3: TGTGCCAGTAGTATCTACATTGCAACTAATGAAAAACTGTTTTTT. Translated, it gives CASSIYIATNEKLFF.

The rearrangement uses TRBV11-1 and TRBJ2-1, with a tentative D call TRBD2 (5 bases). Per germline, CDR1 SGHAT and CDR2 FQDESV (reference sequence). V was clipped by 1 base and J by 3 bases, with 10 bases between them. CDR3 length: 15 residues. The CDR3: CASSLVLDYYNEQFF. CDR3 bases: TGTGCCAGCAGCTTAGTACTAGATTACTACAATGAGCAGTTCTTC.

This clonotype was detected a few times. The chain joins TRBV7-9 to TRBJ2-2; tentatively, D is TRBD1 (5 bases). Germline loops: CDR1 SEHNR, CDR2 FQNEAQ (reference sequence). The V gene lost 1 base and the J gene lost 4 bases, with 13 bases spanning the gap. The CDR3 is 16 residues long. For the CDR3, the DNA is TGTGCCAGCAGCTTAGGTGACAGACCCTCCACCGGGGAGCTGTTTTTT. This translates into CASSLGDRPSTGELFF.

The rearrangement uses TRBV27 and TRBJ2-7; 8 bases fit TRBD1. V gave up 5 bases and J gave up 4 bases; unmatched junction bases: 7. This CDR3 contains 14 residues. From germline, CDR1 is MNHEY and CDR2 SMNVEV (reference sequence). The CDR3: CASSTRTGRYEQYF. CDR3 coding DNA: TGTGCCAGCAGTACCCGGACAGGGAGGTACGAGCAGTACTTC.

This clonotype has at least ten counts. The rearrangement joins TRBV25-1 to TRBJ2-5, with 7 bases that match TRBD1. This CDR3 spans 18 amino acids. J was trimmed by 1 base and V by 1 base; bases with no gene match: 12. Germline-derived CDR1 and CDR2 are MGHDK and SYGVNS. The DNA for the CDR3 is TGTGCCAGCAGTGAATGGCCGGGACAGCAGACTTCCCAAGAGACCCAGTACTTC. Translated: CASSEWPGQQTSQETQYF.

The V call is TRBV4-2, the J call TRBJ2-3, with 11 bases fitting TRBD2. Germline CDR1 and CDR2: LGHNA and YNFKEQ. Trimming took 5 bases from V and 5 from J; bases not matched to a gene: 12. The CDR3 length is 17 residues. Here the CDR3 DNA reads TGTGCCAGCAGCTGGACTAGCGGGTCCCCATTGGGAGATACGCAGTATTTT. This translates into CASSWTSGSPLGDTQYF.